The clone carrying this T cell receptor (beta chain) was picked up a small number of times. This sample stems from a study of identical twins. One entry per CDR3 protein results from TCRdb running MiXCR on the 5' RACE reads. The table lists just under 550,000 distinct CDR3 sequences, 15% of them singletons, with 0.44% in the top ten. CDR1 and CDR2 from the germline V gene are DFQATT and SNEGSKA (reference sequence). The length of the CDR3 is 13 residues. Trimming took 2 bases from V and 3 from J, leaving 11 bases between them. This same sample was also taken into another study, of yellow fever vaccine responses in identical twins.

The TCR originated in a young woman in good health. The genes are TRBV20-1 and TRBJ2-7; maybe TRBD2 (6 bases). The specimen was CD4+ T cells sorted from blood. CDR3 nucleotide sequence: TGCAGTGCTAGACCCTCGGGGGTCTACGAGCAGTACTTC. Translating it yields CSARPSGVYEQYF.